The following is a T cell receptor beta chain sequence with its context. Which antigen it targets is not known. No per-base quality is available; no much larger clone lies one base away. The trial excluded patients who had a history of autoimmune disease or who were on systemic immunosuppression. Peripheral blood for TCR sequencing was collected from all dose cohorts at baseline, on cycle 4 day 1, and on cycle 7 day 1. The samples were taken from a phase I, first-in-human, multicenter, open-label dose-escalation trial of ivuxolimab. The trial enrolled adults with locally advanced or metastatic head and neck squamous cell, hepatocellular, melanoma or renal cell carcinoma. CD4+ and CD8+ T cells were sorted separately from peripheral blood before TCR sequencing. Genomic DNA was isolated from the sorted cells so that the TCRbeta CDR3 region could be sequenced. TCRbeta CDR3 regions were sequenced using the immunoSEQ Assay. TCRdb retrieved this table from immuneACCESS and kept in-frame rearrangements only. Not all clones are present; in checked studies, unresolved V genes account for under half, and no reason is known for the remainder. The sample table lists about 66,000 clones, roughly 87% of them with a count of one. About 2.5% of the sample lies in the top ten.

These data come from a study of OX40 agonist ivuxolimab in advanced cancers. About the full investigation: The costimulatory receptor OX40 (CD134) was targeted by ivuxolimab, a fully human IgG2 agonistic monoclonal antibody. The paper reports the monotherapy dose-escalation portion (N of about 47 patients) of the phase I ivuxolimab trial. Among the 50 to 55 dose-escalation patients, around 20 had hepatocellular carcinoma, approximately 15 melanoma, 9 renal cell carcinoma and 9 head and neck cancer. Peripheral TCRbeta sequencing aimed to test whether ivuxolimab altered TCR sequence diversity and caused clonal T-cell expansion. Intravenous ivuxolimab was administered to patients every 2 weeks at six dose levels: 0.01, 0.1, 0.3, 1.5, 3 and 10 mg/kg. Prior anti-PD-1, anti-PD-L1 or anti-CTLA-4 therapy was permitted, and 40% of dose-escalation patients had received checkpoint inhibitors. Partial responses occurred in three dose-escalation patients: two with cutaneous melanoma and one with hepatocellular carcinoma. A male proportion of almost 85% and a mean age of approximately 58 years, ranging from about 20 to 80, were recorded for the dose-escalation cohort. The research as a whole found: At doses of 0.1 to 3.0 mg/kg, clonal expansion of both CD4+ and CD8+ blood T cells was observed from baseline to week 6. The antigen specificity of the clonally expanded peripheral T cells was not determined. On average, CD8+ T cells showed more expanded clones than CD4+ T cells after ivuxolimab. Low levels of normalized T-cell clonal expansion were also seen in some patients who did not respond. Partial responders in the 0.1-3.0 mg/kg groups had among the lowest normalized peripheral clonal expansion, especially among CD8+ T cells.

This clonotype originated in an adult with an advanced solid tumor such as melanoma, head and neck, liver or kidney cancer. The source was CD4+ or CD8+ T cells sorted from blood, collected in a trial of the OX40 agonist ivuxolimab.

The DNA sequence is as follows: TGTGCCAGCAGCTTAGGGGCGGGAGGGGGTCAAGAGACCCAGTACTTC. This codes for CASSLGAGGGQETQYF. The chain employs TRBV11-3 and TRBJ2-5; TRBD2 matches 9 bases in the middle. V trim: 1 base; J trim: 2 bases; unmatched bases: 5. There are 16 amino acids in the CDR3, from cysteine to phenylalanine inclusive. The DNA shown is the 48-base CDR3, in frame from base 1. CDR1 and CDR2, per the germline V gene, are SGHNT and YENEEA.